The source of this TCR beta chain is a study of blood T cell repertoires in COVID-19. Study details: Sites in the United States, Italy and Spain provided acute and convalescent COVID-19 samples. The cDNA or gDNA used as material had been derived from T cells, B-cell-depleted T cells, or PBMCs.

In the source study's methods: Estimation of nucleated cell counts relied on the amplification of reference gene primers. The data were produced by immunoSEQ multiplex PCR, yet TCRdb's version contains in-frame clones alone and is incomplete. V, J and clone size were drawn from that table, and D and trimming were deduced from the DNA. The sample yields tens of thousands of clones, more than 60% seen once. Trimming cost V 0 bases and J 2 bases, with 8 bases left between them. The CDR3 loop spans 15 amino acids. Germline CDR1 and CDR2: SGHRS and YFSETQ. This receptor was obtained from a human donor in a cohort sampled during active COVID-19. The genes are TRBV5-1 and TRBJ2-2; TRBD2 might be the D (5 bases). Sequencing input: peripheral blood. The CDR3 DNA reads as TGCGCCAGCAGCTTGGTCGGGAAAAACACCGGGGAGCTGTTTTTT. Translating it yields CASSLVGKNTGELFF.